The rows below give T cell receptor beta chains drawn from one sample of a study of T cell repertoires in cytomegalovirus infection. From the reads, TCRdb called clonotypes with MiXCR, one entry per CDR3 protein. The sample has 450,000 to 600,000 distinct CDR3 sequences, over 9% seen once. The sequencing input was PBMCs. The receptors here all came from a human donor in good health (CMV status not recorded). Some clones in this sample may be carry-over from other donors' samples. The CDR3 runs from the conserved cysteine through the conserved F or W. Each record gives: D gene, V gene, CDR3 length, J gene, clone size, CDR3 DNA, CDR3 protein. A D gene is named only where the DNA matches it firmly. Clone size is stated in some rows and not others, as once, few, many or a class when expanded.

d_gene: TRBD1; v_gene: TRBV6-5; len: 14; j_gene: TRBJ1-1; abundance: many; CDR3nt: TGTGCCAGCAGAAGGACAGGGGGTTTCACTGAAGCTTTCTTT; CDR3aa: CASRRTGGFTEAFF
d_gene: TRBD2; v_gene: TRBV5-1; len: 17; j_gene: TRBJ2-3; abundance: many; CDR3nt: TGCGCCAGCAGCTTGGCGAGGACTAGCGGTGACACAGATACGCAGTATTTT; CDR3aa: CASSLARTSGDTDTQYF
d_gene: -; v_gene: TRBV3-1; len: 13; j_gene: TRBJ2-7; abundance: few; CDR3nt: TGTGCCAGCAGCCAAGATTCCCGGCACGAGCAGTACTTC; CDR3aa: CASSQDSRHEQYF
d_gene: -; v_gene: TRBV7-6; len: 18; j_gene: TRBJ2-6; abundance: many; CDR3nt: TGTGCCAGCAGCTTAGTCCCCAGGGGGGGAGAGGGGGCCAACGTCCTGACTTTC; CDR3aa: CASSLVPRGGEGANVLTF
d_gene: -; v_gene: TRBV7-3; len: 14; j_gene: TRBJ2-2; abundance: -; CDR3nt: TGTGCCAGCAGCTTAGGGACGCCACCCGGGGAGCTGTTTTTT; CDR3aa: CASSLGTPPGELFF
d_gene: -; v_gene: TRBV28; len: 13; j_gene: TRBJ2-7; abundance: many; CDR3nt: TGTGCCAGCAGTTGGGCGGAGGCCTACGAGCAGTACTTC; CDR3aa: CASSWAEAYEQYF
d_gene: -; v_gene: TRBV12-3/TRBV12-4; len: 16; j_gene: TRBJ1-1; abundance: -; CDR3nt: TGTGCCAGCACCCACAGAGGGGATTCGATGAACACTGAAGCTTTCTTT; CDR3aa: CASTHRGDSMNTEAFF
d_gene: TRBD2; v_gene: TRBV20-1; len: 14; j_gene: TRBJ2-3; abundance: -; CDR3nt: TGCAGTGCCAGGACTAGCGGGAGTATAGATACGCAGTATTTT; CDR3aa: CSARTSGSIDTQYF
d_gene: TRBD1; v_gene: TRBV29-1; len: 13; j_gene: TRBJ2-3; abundance: -; CDR3nt: TGCAGCGTTGGGGACAGGACTCCGGATACGCAGTATTTT; CDR3aa: CSVGDRTPDTQYF
d_gene: -; v_gene: TRBV6-1; len: 16; j_gene: TRBJ1-4; abundance: many; CDR3nt: TGTGCCAGCAGTGAAACGTTAGCGCCTCGCCGTGAAAAACTGTTTTTT; CDR3aa: CASSETLAPRREKLFF
d_gene: -; v_gene: TRBV28; len: 14; j_gene: TRBJ2-7; abundance: -; CDR3nt: TGTGCCAGCTATTGGGGGGGGCAGGCCTACGAGCAGTACTTC; CDR3aa: CASYWGGQAYEQYF
d_gene: TRBD2; v_gene: TRBV28; len: 15; j_gene: TRBJ2-1; abundance: few; CDR3nt: TGTGCCAGCAGTTTTCCTAGCGGGCACCACAATGAGCAGTTCTTC; CDR3aa: CASSFPSGHHNEQFF
d_gene: -; v_gene: TRBV12-3/TRBV12-4; len: 16; j_gene: TRBJ2-2; abundance: many; CDR3nt: TGTGCCAGCAGTTTCTCGGGGTTAACGAACACCGGGGAGCTGTTTTTT; CDR3aa: CASSFSGLTNTGELFF